The clone carrying this T cell receptor (beta chain) was counted between two and nine times. Its antigen remains unknown. 5'RACE with constant-segment primers yielded barcoded, UMI-tagged TCR alpha and TCR beta cDNA libraries. MiXCR, run by TCRdb on the 5' RACE reads, gives a single entry per CDR3 protein. The sample carries about 200,000 distinct CDR3 sequences, around 9.1% recorded once. This entry belongs to a study of T-cell memory formation after mild COVID-19. Germline V gene data show CDR1 as ENHRY and CDR2 as SYGVKD. CDR3 size: 17 residues. J gave up 7 bases and V 8 bases, and 17 bases lay outside the gene matches. Study observations and caveats: The pre-infection memory compartment contained some responding clones, suggesting cross-reactive memory joined. CD4+ bias marked clones expanding day 15 to 37, unlike balanced contracting clones.

The sequenced material came from PBMCs or a T cell subset sorted from them (not recorded which). This clonotype originated in a man aged 18 to 35 who had mild COVID-19 (a few samples of this study predate the infection). Cell type and time point are not known. V is TRBV10-3 and J is TRBJ1-5; TRBD1 agrees at 10 bases. Here the CDR3 reads CAISPTPSGTGVQPQHF. The DNA for the CDR3 is TGTGCCATCTCCCCTACCCCCTCCGGGACAGGGGTGCAGCCCCAGCATTTT.